This passage covers 2 T cell receptor beta chains from one sample sequenced in a study of CD4+ T cells in melanoma. TCRdb's copy holds only in-frame clones and misses some; the assay was immunoSEQ multiplex PCR. The sample lists some 120,000 clones, about nine tenths occurring once. Sequenced material: peripheral blood. The receptors here all came from a human donor with melanoma.

The chain recombines TRBV5-4 with TRBJ2-7; D is perhaps TRBD2 (6 bases). CDR1 SGHNT and CDR2 YYREEE come from the germline V gene (reference sequence). Trimming stripped 3 bases from V and 2 bases from J, with 18 bases between. This CDR3 is built from 16 residues. CDR3 coding DNA: TGTGCCAGCAGCTCTCTTAAGGACGGACTACCCTACGAGCAGTACTTC. Translating it yields CASSSLKDGLPYEQYF. Variable domain in full (rest from reference TRBV5-4 and TRBJ2-7): ETGVTQSPTHLIKTRGQQVTLRCSSQSGHNTVSWYQQALGQGPQFIFQYYREEENGRGNFPPRFSGLQFPNYSSELNVNALELDDSALYLCASSSLKDGLPYEQYFGPGTRLTVT.

A single count supports this clone. The CDR3 is CASSSGLAGEADTQYF. CDR3 nucleotides: TGTGCCAGCAGCTCGGGACTAGCGGGAGAGGCAGATACGCAGTATTTT. The rearrangement joins TRBV7-3 to TRBJ2-3, with TRBD2 matching over 14 bases. Germline V lookup: CDR1 SGHTA, CDR2 FQGTGA. J was trimmed by 4 bases and V by 4 bases; bases with no gene match: 4. The CDR3 runs 16 residues.